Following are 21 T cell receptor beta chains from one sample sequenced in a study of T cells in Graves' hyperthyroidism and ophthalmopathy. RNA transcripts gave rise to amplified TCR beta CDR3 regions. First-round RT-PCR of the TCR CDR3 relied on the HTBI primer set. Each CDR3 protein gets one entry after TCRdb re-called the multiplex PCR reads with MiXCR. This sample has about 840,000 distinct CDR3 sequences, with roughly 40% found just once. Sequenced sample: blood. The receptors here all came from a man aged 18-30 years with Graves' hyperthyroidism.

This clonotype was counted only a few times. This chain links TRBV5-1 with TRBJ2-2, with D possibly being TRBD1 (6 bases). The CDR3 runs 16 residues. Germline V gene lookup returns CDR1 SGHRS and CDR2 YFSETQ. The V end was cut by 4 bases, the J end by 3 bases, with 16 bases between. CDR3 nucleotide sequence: TGCGCCAGCAGCACTCAGGGGAAAGAGCACACCGGGGAGCTGTTTTTT. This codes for CASSTQGKEHTGELFF.

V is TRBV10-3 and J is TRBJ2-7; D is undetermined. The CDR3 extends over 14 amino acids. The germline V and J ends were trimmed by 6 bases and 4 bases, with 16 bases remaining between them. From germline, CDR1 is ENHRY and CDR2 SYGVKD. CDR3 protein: CAIRLRNTGYEQYF. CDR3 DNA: TGTGCCATCAGACTTAGGAACACCGGGTACGAGCAGTACTTC.

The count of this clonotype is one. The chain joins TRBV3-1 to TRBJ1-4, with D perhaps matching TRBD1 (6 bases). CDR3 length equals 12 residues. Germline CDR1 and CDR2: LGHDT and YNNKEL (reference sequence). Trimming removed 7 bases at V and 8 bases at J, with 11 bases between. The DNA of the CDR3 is TGTGCCAGCACCCACGGGGGCGAAAAACTGTTTTTT. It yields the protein CASTHGGEKLFF.

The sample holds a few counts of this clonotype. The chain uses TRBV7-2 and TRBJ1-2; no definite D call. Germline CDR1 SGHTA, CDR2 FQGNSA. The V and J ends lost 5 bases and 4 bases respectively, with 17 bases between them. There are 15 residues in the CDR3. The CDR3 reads CASSPPRGDLYGYTF. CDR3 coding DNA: TGTGCCAGCAGCCCTCCCCGCGGGGATCTCTATGGCTACACCTTC.

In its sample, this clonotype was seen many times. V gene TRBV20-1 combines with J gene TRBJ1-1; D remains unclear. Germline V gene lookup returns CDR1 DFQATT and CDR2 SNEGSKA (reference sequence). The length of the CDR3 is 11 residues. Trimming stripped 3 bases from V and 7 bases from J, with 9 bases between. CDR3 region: CSASVAVEAFF. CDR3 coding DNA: TGCAGTGCTAGTGTTGCGGTTGAAGCTTTCTTT.

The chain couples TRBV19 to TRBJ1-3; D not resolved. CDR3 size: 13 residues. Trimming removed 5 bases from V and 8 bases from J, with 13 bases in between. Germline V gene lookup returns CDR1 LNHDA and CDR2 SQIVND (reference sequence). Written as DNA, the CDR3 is TGTGCCAGTAGTGTTGAAGAGGAAGACACCATATATTTT. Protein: CASSVEEEDTIYF.

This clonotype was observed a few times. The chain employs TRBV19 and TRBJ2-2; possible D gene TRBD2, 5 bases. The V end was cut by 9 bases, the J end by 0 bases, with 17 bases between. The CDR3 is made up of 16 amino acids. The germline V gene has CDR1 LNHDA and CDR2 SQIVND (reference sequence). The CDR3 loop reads CASSFLRDPNTGELFF. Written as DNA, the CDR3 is TGTGCCAGCAGCTTCCTCCGGGATCCGAACACCGGGGAGCTGTTTTTT.

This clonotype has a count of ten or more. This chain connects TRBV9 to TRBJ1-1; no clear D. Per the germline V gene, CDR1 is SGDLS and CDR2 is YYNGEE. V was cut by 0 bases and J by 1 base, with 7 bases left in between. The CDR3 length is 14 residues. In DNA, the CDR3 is TGTGCCAGCAGCGTAGGTTCGGAGAACACTGAAGCTTTCTTT. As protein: CASSVGSENTEAFF.

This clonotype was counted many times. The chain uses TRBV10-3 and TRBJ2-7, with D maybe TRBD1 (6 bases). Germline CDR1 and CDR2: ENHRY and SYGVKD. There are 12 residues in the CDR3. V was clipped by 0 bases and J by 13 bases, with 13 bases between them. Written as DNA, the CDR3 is TGTGCCATCAGTGAGTCGAGACAGGACAGATACTTC. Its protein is CAISESRQDRYF.

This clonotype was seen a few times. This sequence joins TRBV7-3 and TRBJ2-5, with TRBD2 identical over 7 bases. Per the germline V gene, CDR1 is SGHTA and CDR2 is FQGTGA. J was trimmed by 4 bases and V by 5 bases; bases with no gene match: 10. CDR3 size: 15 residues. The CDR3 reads CASSPSGVRGETQYF. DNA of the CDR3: TGTGCCAGCAGCCCGAGCGGGGTGAGGGGAGAGACCCAGTACTTC.

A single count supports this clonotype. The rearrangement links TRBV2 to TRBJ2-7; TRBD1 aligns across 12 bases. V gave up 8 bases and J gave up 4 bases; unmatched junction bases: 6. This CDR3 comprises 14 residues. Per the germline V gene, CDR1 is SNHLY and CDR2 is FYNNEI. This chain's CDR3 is CASDRDRGRYEQYF. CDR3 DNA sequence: TGTGCCAGCGACCGGGACAGGGGGCGGTACGAGCAGTACTTC.

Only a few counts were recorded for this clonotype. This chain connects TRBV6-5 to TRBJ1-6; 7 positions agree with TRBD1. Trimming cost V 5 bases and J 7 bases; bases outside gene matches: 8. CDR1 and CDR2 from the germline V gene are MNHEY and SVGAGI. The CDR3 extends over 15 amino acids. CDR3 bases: TGTGCCAGCAGTGAAAACGGCAGGGGGAATTCACCCCTCCACTTT. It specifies CASSENGRGNSPLHF.

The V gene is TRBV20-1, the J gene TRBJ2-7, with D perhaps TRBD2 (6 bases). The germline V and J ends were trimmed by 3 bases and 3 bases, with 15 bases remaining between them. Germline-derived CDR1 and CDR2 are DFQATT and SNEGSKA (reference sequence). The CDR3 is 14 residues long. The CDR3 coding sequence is TGCAGTGCTAGGATCGTCGGGGGAGACTACGAGCAGTACTTC. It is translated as CSARIVGGDYEQYF.

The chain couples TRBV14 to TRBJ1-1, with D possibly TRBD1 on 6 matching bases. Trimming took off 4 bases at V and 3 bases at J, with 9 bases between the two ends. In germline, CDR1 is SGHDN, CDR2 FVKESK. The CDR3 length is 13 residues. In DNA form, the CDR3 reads TGTGCCAGCAGCCGCTGGACAGACACTGAAGCTTTCTTT. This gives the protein CASSRWTDTEAFF.

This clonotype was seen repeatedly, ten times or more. CDR3 protein: CASSMDNSGANVLTF. CDR3 coding DNA: TGTGCCAGCAGTATGGATAACTCTGGGGCCAACGTCCTGACTTTC. This chain connects TRBV2 to TRBJ2-6; no firm D call. This CDR3 contains 15 residues. The V end lost 5 bases, the J end lost 0 bases, and 8 bases lay between the germline ends. Germline V CDR1 and CDR2: SNHLY, FYNNEI.

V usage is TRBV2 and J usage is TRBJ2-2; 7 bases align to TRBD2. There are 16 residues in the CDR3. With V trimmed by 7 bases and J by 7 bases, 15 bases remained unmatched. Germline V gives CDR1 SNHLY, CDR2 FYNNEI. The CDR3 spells CASTDGGRADIGELFF. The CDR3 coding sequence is TGTGCCAGCACTGATGGCGGGAGAGCCGACATCGGGGAGCTGTTTTTT.

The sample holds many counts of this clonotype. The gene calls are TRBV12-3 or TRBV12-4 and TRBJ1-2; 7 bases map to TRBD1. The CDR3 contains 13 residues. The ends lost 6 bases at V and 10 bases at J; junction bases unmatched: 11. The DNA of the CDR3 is TGTGCCAGCAGAGAGACAGGGTTTGCTGACTACACCTTC. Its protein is CASRETGFADYTF.

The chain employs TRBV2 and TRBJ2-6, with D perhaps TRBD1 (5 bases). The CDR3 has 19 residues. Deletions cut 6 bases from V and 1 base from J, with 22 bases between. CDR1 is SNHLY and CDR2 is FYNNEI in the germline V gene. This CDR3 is CASSLTAPRVLSGANVLTF. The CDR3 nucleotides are TGTGCCAGCAGCTTAACAGCCCCCAGGGTACTATCTGGGGCCAACGTCCTGACTTTC.

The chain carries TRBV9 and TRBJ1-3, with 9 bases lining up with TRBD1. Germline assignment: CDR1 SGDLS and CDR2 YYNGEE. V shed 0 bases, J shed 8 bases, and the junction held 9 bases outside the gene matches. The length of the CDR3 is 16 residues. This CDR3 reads CASSVGGDRVRHTIYF. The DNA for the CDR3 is TGTGCCAGCAGCGTAGGTGGGGACAGGGTGAGACACACCATATATTTT.

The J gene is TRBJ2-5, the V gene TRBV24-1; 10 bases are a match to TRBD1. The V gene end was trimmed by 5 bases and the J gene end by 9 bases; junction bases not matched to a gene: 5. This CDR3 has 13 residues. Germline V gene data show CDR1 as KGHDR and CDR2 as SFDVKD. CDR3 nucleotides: TGTGCCACCAGTGGAGGACAGGGGGAGTCCCAGTACTTC. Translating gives CATSGGQGESQYF.

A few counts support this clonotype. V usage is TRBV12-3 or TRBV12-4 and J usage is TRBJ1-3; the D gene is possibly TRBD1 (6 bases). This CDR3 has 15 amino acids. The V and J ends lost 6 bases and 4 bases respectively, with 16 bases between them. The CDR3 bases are TGTGCCAGCAGCTCACAGGGCAGAAGGGGAAACACCATATATTTT. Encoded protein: CASSSQGRRGNTIYF.